This T cell receptor (beta chain) comes out of a study of cytomegalovirus exposure and HLA in healthy donors (TCRdb year 2017). Concerning the study at large: According to a later analysis, the 120 or so validation repertoires were produced on the same platform as the 666 repertoires of the first cohort. The study was designed to test whether signatures of past pathogen exposure could be identified by cataloging public T cell receptors. Along with the approximately 700-subject first cohort, a separate validation cohort of approximately 110 different subjects was used. The study combined high-throughput TCR immunosequencing, statistical association of individual TCRs with disease status, and machine learning to predict cytomegalovirus infection status. The study at large found these results: Cytomegalovirus status was reported to be diagnosed by the classifier with high specificity and sensitivity in both the original and validation cohorts. All 120 or so repertoires were used to score co-occurrence in the validation cohort in a later analysis, because that analysis had no HLA typing for the cohort. In a later analysis, TCRs clustered in the first cohort were found to also tend to co-occur in the 120 or so validation repertoires, with 90% to 95% of cluster scores above 0. According to the authors, the approach could potentially be generalized to other disease states and immunological phenotypes. Most TCR sequences were observed very rarely across donors, whereas some public TCRs were present in many individuals. A few of the identified cytomegalovirus-associated TCR beta chains were confirmed in vitro to be specific for cytomegalovirus antigens. The study gave a list of 150 to 200 TCR beta chains associated with cytomegalovirus.

Libraries were built with the immunoSEQ multiplex PCR assay. On the study's bioinformatics: A statistical classification framework was developed to diagnose cytomegalovirus status using the catalog of TCR beta chain sequences. TCRdb took over this immuneACCESS table, retaining in-frame rearrangements with V and J assigned. Such tables are incomplete; in checked studies, under half of the missing clones stem from an unresolved V gene, and the remainder is unexplained. For V, J and clone size, that table is used; D and trimming come from the DNA. The sample data list roughly 190,000 clones, and about nine tenths of these were observed just once. 6% to 8% of the sample is held by the ten biggest clonotypes. The CDR3 covers 17 residues, taking in both the cysteine and the phenylalanine. Only CDR3 DNA remains: 51 bases, in frame from the first base. The germline V gene provides CDR1 KGHSH and CDR2 LQKENI. Trimming costs V 3 bases and J 3 bases, and their ends lie 18 bases apart.

Separate from the roughly 650-subject first cohort, the validation cohort of over 90 subjects was the group to which the donors belonged. Regarding this clone: What antigen it recognizes has not been identified. Base quality data are lacking; no much larger clone is found one base away.

The clonotype comes from a man aged 30 to 45 in good health and CMV-seropositive. This chain is built from TRBV18 and TRBJ2-1; D gene: possibly TRBD1, on 6 matching bases. Sequenced sample: PBMCs. The nucleotides read TGTGCCAGCTCACCGCGGCAGGGGTTGGTGGACTACAATGAGCAGTTCTTC. Its product reads: CASSPRQGLVDYNEQFF.